The source of this T cell receptor (beta chain) is a study of T-cell memory formation after mild COVID-19. Across the study: TCR clusters largely stayed donor specific.

Study-wide points: Whereas later expanders leaned CD4+, clones contracting day 15 to 85 showed a balanced CD4/CD8 makeup. Cross-reactive memory apparently joined, as some responding clones appeared in pre-infection memory.

5'RACE primed at constant segments yielded TCR alpha and TCR beta cDNA libraries bearing sample barcodes and UMIs. In TCRdb, the 5' RACE reads were re-called with MiXCR into one record per CDR3 protein. In the table there are about 320,000 distinct CDR3 sequences, roughly an eighth of which are singletons. This clonotype has more than one count but fewer than ten. Its antigen is as yet unknown. The sequenced material came from PBMCs or a T cell subset sorted from them (not recorded which). The TCR originated in a young man who had mild COVID-19 (a few samples of this study predate the infection). Cell type and time point are not known.

CDR3 in DNA: TGTGCCAGCAGTTACCGATCCAAGGAGTTCTTC. Amino acids: CASSYRSKEFF. This chain joins TRBV6-5 and TRBJ2-1; D is uncertain. Germline V gene data show CDR1 as MNHEY and CDR2 as SVGAGI. The CDR3 is 11 amino acids. Trimming cost V 2 bases and J 14 bases, with 10 bases left between them.